Shown below are 21 T cell receptor beta chains from a single sample sequenced in a study of T cells in Graves' hyperthyroidism and ophthalmopathy. Researchers took RNA transcripts and amplified the TCR beta CDR3 regions from them. The HTBI primer set served for first-round RT-PCR of the TCR CDR3. TCRdb re-derived calls from the multiplex PCR reads in MiXCR, one entry per CDR3 protein. The table lists some 560,000 distinct CDR3 sequences, approximately 15% of them singletons. The specimen was blood. All receptors derive from a woman aged 25 to 39 with Graves' hyperthyroidism.

This clonotype was seen at least ten times. The genes are TRBV7-9 and TRBJ2-7, with TRBD1 matching over 7 bases. This CDR3 is 16 amino acids long. Germline V gene sequence: CDR1 SEHNR, CDR2 FQNEAQ (reference sequence). J gave up 4 bases and V 5 bases, and 14 bases lay outside the gene matches. In DNA form, the CDR3 reads TGTGCCAGCAGCCTCGGAGAGGGGGCCATCTGGTACGAGCAGTACTTC. This encodes CASSLGEGAIWYEQYF.

This clonotype appeared many times. The V call is TRBV10-3, the J call TRBJ2-7; 8 bases match TRBD2. V was pared by 2 bases and J by 3 bases, with 3 bases of the junction left unmatched. The CDR3 is 14 amino acids. Germline CDR1 ENHRY, CDR2 SYGVKD. The CDR3 spells CAISEPLAGYEQYF. The CDR3 coding sequence is TGTGCCATCAGTGAGCCCCTAGCGGGCTACGAGCAGTACTTC.

On this clonotype itself: Just one base apart from a much larger clone, this may be a read error. J is TRBJ2-7 and V is TRBV20-1; a possible D gene is TRBD2 (6 bases). CDR1 is DFQATT, CDR2 SNEGSKA, per germline (reference sequence). V was clipped by 5 bases and J by 3 bases, with 14 bases between them. The CDR3 is made up of 13 amino acids. CDR3 sequence reads: CSACPGLIYEQYF. For the CDR3, the DNA is TGCAGTGCTTGCCCGGGACTCATCTACGAGCAGTACTTC.

Ten or more counts support this clonotype. This chain links TRBV7-2 with TRBJ2-2, with 11 positions matching TRBD2. After removal of 2 bases from V and 3 bases from J, the junction contained 14 bases not matched to a gene. Germline V gene data show CDR1 as SGHTA and CDR2 as FQGNSA. The CDR3 is 20 amino acids. The CDR3 DNA sequence: TGTGCCAGCAGCTTAAGCCCTCGACTAGCGGGAAATTGGGACACCGGGGAGCTGTTTTTT. Translation: CASSLSPRLAGNWDTGELFF.

This clonotype was detected a few times. The chain employs TRBV20-1 and TRBJ2-7; D is unclear. The CDR3 extends over 13 amino acids. V was clipped by 5 bases and J by 7 bases, with 18 bases between them. CDR1 and CDR2 (germline): DFQATT, SNEGSKA (reference sequence). The CDR3 nucleotides are TGCAGTGCTCATCATGGTAATGACCGGGAGCAGTACTTC. Its protein product is CSAHHGNDREQYF.

In its sample, this clonotype was seen a few times. The rearrangement joins TRBV20-1 to TRBJ1-6, with 9 positions matching TRBD1. With V trimmed by 3 bases and J by 7 bases, 4 bases remained unmatched. The CDR3 length is 14 residues. The V gene's germline CDR1 is DFQATT and CDR2 SNEGSKA (reference sequence). DNA for the CDR3: TGCAGTGCTAGCAGGGACAGGGCGAATTCACCCCTCCACTTT. The encoded protein is CSASRDRANSPLHF.

There are many counts of this clonotype. The V gene is TRBV3-1, the J gene TRBJ2-1; 8 nucleotides match TRBD2. Looked up from germline, CDR1 is LGHDT and CDR2 is YNNKEL (reference sequence). The V segment lost 3 bases and the J segment 0 bases; nucleotides outside the gene matches: 4. The CDR3 is 16 residues long. The chain's CDR3 is CASSHSRGDSYNEQFF. DNA for the CDR3: TGTGCCAGCAGCCATTCGCGGGGGGACTCCTACAATGAGCAGTTCTTC.

The CDR3 nucleotides are TGTGCCAGCTCACCACCGGACAGGGGGAAGCGGCCCCAGCATTTT. It is translated as CASSPPDRGKRPQHF. The rearrangement uses TRBV18 and TRBJ1-5, with 10 nucleotides matching TRBD1. Trimming removed 0 bases from V and 9 bases from J; junction bases left unmatched: 5. The CDR3 covers 15 residues. The germline gives CDR1 KGHSH, CDR2 LQKENI.

This clonotype was observed a few times. The chain employs TRBV6-2 or TRBV6-3 and TRBJ1-4; possible D gene TRBD1, 5 bases. The germline V and J ends were trimmed by 6 bases and 5 bases, with 13 bases remaining between them. CDR3 length equals 14 residues. Germline CDR1 MNHEY, CDR2 SVGEGT. The CDR3 nucleotides read TGTGCCAGCAGCCGGGGACGGCCAAATGAAAAACTGTTTTTT. This gives the protein CASSRGRPNEKLFF.

In this sample, this clonotype turned up a few times. This chain uses TRBV27 with TRBJ2-1, with 9 bases that match TRBD1. The length of the CDR3 is 14 residues. Germline CDR1 and CDR2: MNHEY and SMNVEV (reference sequence). After removal of 7 bases from V and 6 bases from J, the junction contained 7 bases not matched to a gene. For the CDR3, the DNA is TGTGCCAGCACCACCGGGACAGGGAGCAATGAGCAGTTCTTC. Protein product: CASTTGTGSNEQFF.

This clonotype was observed many times. The chain joins TRBV18 to TRBJ2-1; no definite D call. CDR1 is KGHSH, CDR2 LQKENI, per germline. The V end lost 1 base, the J end lost 5 bases, and 6 bases lay between the germline ends. There are 13 residues in the CDR3. The CDR3 reads CASSPQPDNEQFF. In DNA form, the CDR3 reads TGTGCCAGCTCACCACAGCCGGACAATGAGCAGTTCTTC.

A word on this clonotype: An end of the junction does not agree with germline; a read error may underlie this. The chain couples TRBV5-6 to TRBJ2-7, with 10 positions matching TRBD2. The CDR3 contains 14 residues. Germline CDR1 SGHDT, CDR2 YYEEEE. CDR3 in DNA: TGTGCCAGCAGCTTAGGACTAGCGGCTTACGAGCAGCACTTC. Translating it yields CASSLGLAAYEQHF. The complete variable domain, with remaining parts taken from reference TRBV5-6 and TRBJ2-7, reads DAGVTQSPTHLIKTRGQQVTLRCSPKSGHDTVSWYQQALGQGPQFIFQYYEEEERQRGNFPDRFSGHQFPNYSSELNVNALLLGDSALYLCASSLGLAAYEQHFGPGTRLTVT.

This clonotype occurred a few times. This chain connects TRBV6-2 or TRBV6-3 to TRBJ2-6; possible D gene TRBD2, 6 bases. CDR3 length: 17 residues. Per the germline V gene, CDR1 is MNHEY and CDR2 is SVGEGT. Deletions cut 2 bases from V and 0 bases from J, with 11 bases between. The CDR3 nucleotides read TGTGCCAGCAGTTACCGGGACTTCCTCTCTGGGGCCAACGTCCTGACTTTC. Translated, it gives CASSYRDFLSGANVLTF.

This clonotype appeared many times. J is TRBJ2-7 and V is TRBV30; 11 bases line up with TRBD2. Germline V gives CDR1 GTSNPN, CDR2 SVGIG (reference sequence). V shed 1 base and J 12 bases; nucleotides not matched to a gene: 5. The CDR3 totals 12 residues. CDR3 coding DNA: TGTGCCTGGAGTGGGGGACTAGCGGAATCGTACTTC. Its translation is CAWSGGLAESYF.

The chain is built from TRBV28 and TRBJ1-2; TRBD1 aligns across 7 bases. The CDR3 is made up of 14 amino acids. V shed 5 bases and J 4 bases; nucleotides not matched to a gene: 7. CDR1 and CDR2 (germline): MDHEN, SYDVKM. CDR3 bases: TGTGCCAGCAGTACGGACAGGTTTGGCTATGGCTACACCTTC. This sequence encodes CASSTDRFGYGYTF.

This clonotype was recorded at least ten times. J is TRBJ2-7 and V is TRBV7-8; 8 nucleotides align to TRBD1. CDR1 is SGHVS, CDR2 FQNEAQ, per germline. This CDR3 has 15 amino acids. J lost 2 bases, V lost 3 bases, and 6 bases had no gene match. For the CDR3, the DNA is TGTGCCAGCAGCTTTAGAATACAGGGGGCCTACGAGCAGTACTTC. As protein: CASSFRIQGAYEQYF.

This clonotype was counted a single time. The chain has TRBV4-2 and TRBJ1-6, with a weak D call TRBD1 (6 bases). CDR3 size: 23 residues. V was trimmed by 0 bases and J by 3 bases, leaving 30 bases between them. CDR1 is LGHNA and CDR2 is YNFKEQ in the germline V gene. The CDR3 reads CASSQDTPLFEGYREYYNSPLHF. The CDR3 DNA is TGTGCCAGCAGCCAAGATACTCCTCTGTTTGAGGGTTACAGGGAATACTATAATTCACCCCTCCACTTT.

This clonotype occurred many times. The rearrangement uses TRBV20-1 and TRBJ2-7, with D possibly TRBD1 on 6 matching bases. In germline, CDR1 is DFQATT, CDR2 SNEGSKA (reference sequence). V lost 2 bases to trimming and J lost 2 bases, with 10 bases between them. This CDR3 contains 13 residues. The CDR3 region is CSARRGQTYEQYF. The CDR3 DNA sequence: TGCAGTGCTAGAAGAGGACAGACCTACGAGCAGTACTTC.

The V call is TRBV7-2, the J call TRBJ2-7; D not certain. Trimming removed 1 base at V and 0 bases at J, with 10 bases between. The germline V gene encodes CDR1 SGHTA and CDR2 FQGNSA. The CDR3 loop spans 15 amino acids. CDR3 nucleotides: TGTGCCAGCAGCTTAGTTGGGGTATCCTCCTACGAGCAGTACTTC. Translated: CASSLVGVSSYEQYF.

The genes are TRBV28 and TRBJ2-7, with 8 bases lining up with TRBD1. J gave up 0 bases and V 3 bases, and 7 bases lay outside the gene matches. This CDR3 region has 16 residues. Germline values: CDR1 MDHEN, CDR2 SYDVKM. CDR3 in amino acids: CASSLADRAFSYEQYF. DNA for the CDR3: TGTGCCAGCAGTTTGGCGGACAGGGCCTTCTCCTACGAGCAGTACTTC.

This clonotype was detected ten times or more. This chain joins TRBV7-9 and TRBJ2-7; the D gene is possibly TRBD2 (6 bases). Germline V gene sequence: CDR1 SEHNR, CDR2 FQNEAQ (reference sequence). The CDR3 contains 15 residues. Trimming took 8 bases from V and 2 from J, leaving 19 bases between them. The CDR3, as DNA: TGTGCCAGCTTAGATTCCGGGACTTACCCCTACGAGCAGTACTTC. Translating gives CASLDSGTYPYEQYF.